Sequencing of this T cell receptor beta chain was carried out in a study of T-cell memory formation after mild COVID-19. Study-level information: In these data, TCR clusters were largely donor specific.

The study, taken as a whole, reports: Prior to infection, memory already included some responding clones, suggesting cross-reactive memory joined. Of the contracting clones, CD4+ ones lay mainly in CM and EM, and CD8+ ones in EMRA.

With constant-segment primers, 5'RACE yielded cDNA libraries of TCR alpha and TCR beta that carried sample barcodes and UMIs. In TCRdb, the 5' RACE reads were re-called with MiXCR into one record per CDR3 protein. This table holds roughly 580,000 distinct CDR3 sequences, roughly 18% found once. A few counts support this clonotype. Antigen specificity is unknown. V was clipped by 1 base and J by 4 bases, with 8 bases between them. The CDR3 extends over 14 amino acids. CDR1 and CDR2 from the germline V gene are SGDLS and YYNGEE. The source is an adult woman who had mild COVID-19 (a few samples of this study predate the infection). Cell type and time point are not known. The V gene is TRBV9, the J gene TRBJ1-4; maybe TRBD1 (5 bases). Material for sequencing was PBMCs or a T cell subset sorted from them (not recorded which). The CDR3 loop is CASSVSGFNEKLFF. DNA of the CDR3: TGTGCCAGCAGCGTATCAGGGTTTAATGAAAAACTGTTTTTT. The complete variable domain, with remaining parts taken from reference TRBV9 and TRBJ1-4, reads DSGVTQTPKHLITATGQRVTLRCSPRSGDLSVYWYQQSLDQGLQFLIQYYNGEERAKGNILERFSAQQFPDLHSELNLSSLELGDSALYFCASSVSGFNEKLFFGSGTQLSVL.